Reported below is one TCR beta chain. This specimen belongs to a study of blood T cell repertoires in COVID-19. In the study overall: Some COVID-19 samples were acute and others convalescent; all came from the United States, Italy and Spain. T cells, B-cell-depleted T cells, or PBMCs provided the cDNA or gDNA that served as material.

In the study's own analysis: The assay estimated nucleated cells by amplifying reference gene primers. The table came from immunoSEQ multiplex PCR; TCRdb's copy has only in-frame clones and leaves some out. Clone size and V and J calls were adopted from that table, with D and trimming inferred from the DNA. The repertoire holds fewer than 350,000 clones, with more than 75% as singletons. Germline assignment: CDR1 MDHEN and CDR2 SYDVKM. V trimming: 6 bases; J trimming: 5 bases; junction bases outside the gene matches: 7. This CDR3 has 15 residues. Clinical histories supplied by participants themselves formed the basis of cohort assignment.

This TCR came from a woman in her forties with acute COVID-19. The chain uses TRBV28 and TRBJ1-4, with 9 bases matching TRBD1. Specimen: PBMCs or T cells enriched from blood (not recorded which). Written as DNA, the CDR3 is TGTGCCAGCAGGATAACCGGGACAGGGAATGAAAAACTGTTTTTT. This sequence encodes CASRITGTGNEKLFF.